These 12 T cell receptor beta chains originate from one sample sequenced in a study of tumor-infiltrating lymphocytes in primary liver carcinoma. Making TCR beta cDNA involved approximately 520 ng total RNA and a constant-region primer. ARM-PCR was slightly modified, and three nested multiplex PCR rounds with it gave rise to the TCR beta libraries. A C-beta reverse primer and TRBV1-TRBV30 forward primers served in each of the first two PCR rounds, at roughly 10 cycles apiece. From the multiplex PCR reads, TCRdb called clonotypes with MiXCR, one entry per CDR3 protein. The table includes approximately 46,000 distinct CDR3 sequences, more than 60% detected once. The tissue used was unsorted bulk material of roughly 17-32 mg. RNA and DNA were co-extracted from it with the AllPrep DNA/RNA mini kit. Sequenced sample: tumor-adjacent normal liver tissue. All receptors derive from a woman younger than 45 with primary liver carcinoma and hepatitis B virus infection.

About this clonotype itself: Without the conserved terminal phenylalanine or tryptophan, this CDR3 likely stems from a read error. The chain combines TRBV6-1 with TRBJ2-1; the match to TRBD2 covers 10 bases. Germline V gene sequence: CDR1 MNHNS, CDR2 SASEGT. V trimming: 1 base; J trimming: 8 bases; junction bases outside the gene matches: 5. The CDR3 covers 15 residues. The CDR3 sequence: CASSEGLAGGHEQFY. DNA of the CDR3: TGTGCCAGCAGTGAAGGGTTAGCGGGGGGCCATGAGCAGTTCTAC.

Comment on this clonotype: The junction and the germline gene differ at one end; a read error may be behind it. The chain uses TRBV4-2 and TRBJ2-1; TRBD2 agrees at 9 bases. Germline CDR1 LGHNA, CDR2 YNFKEQ. This CDR3 is 17 amino acids long. CDR3 protein: CTSSQDSGSGSINEQFF. The CDR3 DNA sequence: TGTACCAGCAGCCAAGATTCGGGTAGCGGGAGTATCAATGAGCAGTTCTTC.

On this clonotype itself: Mismatch with germline at one junction end may stem from a read error. The rearrangement links TRBV6-1 to TRBJ1-1; tentatively, D is TRBD1 (6 bases). CDR3 size: 14 residues. CDR1 and CDR2 (germline): MNHNS, SASEGT. CDR3 amino acids: CASSPTWGGAEDFF. Here the CDR3 DNA reads TGTGCCAGCAGTCCCACTTGGGGGGGCGCTGAAGATTTCTTT.

Comments on this clonotype: A much larger clonotype is one base distant, so this may be a read error. CDR3 sequence (DNA): TGTGCCAGCAGCTTAGACGTCTCGAACTATGAGCAGTTCTTC. Translated, it gives CASSLDVSNYEQFF. This sequence joins TRBV11-3 and TRBJ2-1; D call uncertain. The CDR3 spans 14 residues. V lost 0 bases, J lost 8 bases, and 11 bases lay in between. Germline CDR1 SGHNT, CDR2 YENEEA.

As concerns this clonotype: Lacking the conserved final phenylalanine or tryptophan, this CDR3 likely reflects a read error. The J gene is TRBJ1-1, the V gene TRBV12-3 or TRBV12-4; unclear D gene. The CDR3 consists of 13 residues. Trimming took 3 bases from V and 4 from J, leaving 9 bases between them. CDR3 sequence: CASSFGGPTEAFY. In DNA form, the CDR3 reads TGTGCCAGCAGTTTCGGCGGACCCACTGAAGCTTTCTAT.

This clonotype occurred a few times. At one end the junction does not follow the germline gene, possibly because of a read error. The rearrangement joins TRBV28 to TRBJ2-2; TRBD2 might be the D (5 bases). This CDR3 is 13 amino acids long. Per the germline V gene, CDR1 is MDHEN and CDR2 is SYDVKM. CDR3 loop: CASTLSGTRELFF. CDR3 sequence (DNA): TGTGCCAGCACTTTAAGCGGCACCAGGGAGCTGTTTTTT.

As to this clonotype: A clone one base away is much larger, so this may be a read error. Without the conserved terminal phenylalanine or tryptophan, this CDR3 likely stems from a read error. V usage is TRBV7-9 and J usage is TRBJ2-4, with TRBD2 identical over 11 bases. The CDR3 contains 14 residues. CDR1 and CDR2 from the germline V gene are SEHNR and FQNEAQ (reference sequence). Trimming took 5 bases from V and 8 from J; bases not matched to a gene: 5. CDR3 in DNA: TGTGCCAGCAGCGTCGGGACTAGCGGTGACATTCAGTACTCC. This codes for CASSVGTSGDIQYS.

With respect to this clonotype: The germline gene is not matched at one end of the junction; a read error may be the cause. The rearrangement joins TRBV11-2 to TRBJ2-7; D is undetermined. The CDR3 totals 14 residues. Germline V gene lookup returns CDR1 SGHAT and CDR2 FQNNGV. DNA of the CDR3: TGTGCCAGCAGTCTTACCAAGGGCTACTACGAGCAGCACTTC. This codes for CASSLTKGYYEQHF. The whole variable domain, filled in from reference TRBV11-2 and TRBJ2-7, reads EAGVAQSPRYKIIEKRQSVAFWCNPISGHATLYWYQQILGQGPKLLIQFQNNGVVDDSQLPKDRFSAERLKGVDSTLKIQPAKLEDSAVYLCASSLTKGYYEQHFGPGTRLTVT.

A word on this clonotype: No conserved phenylalanine or tryptophan is present at the end of the CDR3, so a read error is the likely explanation. J is TRBJ1-3 and V is TRBV6-5; 7 bases line up with TRBD1. V lost 9 bases and J lost 0; bases outside the gene matches: 8. CDR1 and CDR2 (germline): MNHEY, SVGAGI. The CDR3 totals 15 residues. CDR3 bases: TGTGCCAGTAGCCATGGACAGGACTCTGGAAACACCATATATCTT. Translation gives CASSHGQDSGNTIYL.

As concerns this clonotype: A read error may account for a junction end that differs from germline. V gene TRBV12-3 or TRBV12-4 combines with J gene TRBJ2-2; TRBD1 is a possible D gene (7 bases). This CDR3 has 13 residues. The CDR3 sequence is CASSLTGTGELLF. For the CDR3, the DNA is TGTGCCAGCAGTTTGACAGGGACTGGGGAACTGTTATTT.

The rearrangement uses TRBV6-5 and TRBJ1-6; D is undetermined. The germline V gene has CDR1 MNHEY and CDR2 SVGAGI. The V and J ends lost 8 bases and 4 bases respectively, with 18 bases between them. The CDR3 runs 16 residues. DNA of the CDR3: TGTGCCAGCTATAAACAGTCTGCCATGTATAATTCACCCCTCCACTTT. Residues: CASYKQSAMYNSPLHF.

The J gene is TRBJ2-5, the V gene TRBV7-8; 8 nucleotides align to TRBD1. Germline V lookup: CDR1 SGHVS, CDR2 FQNEAQ. This CDR3 is 16 amino acids long. Unmatched junction bases numbered 15, after V lost 6 bases and J lost 6 bases. The CDR3 loop reads CASSCLGRGPIKTQYF. CDR3 bases: TGTGCCAGCAGTTGTTTGGGCAGGGGGCCCATCAAGACCCAGTACTTC.